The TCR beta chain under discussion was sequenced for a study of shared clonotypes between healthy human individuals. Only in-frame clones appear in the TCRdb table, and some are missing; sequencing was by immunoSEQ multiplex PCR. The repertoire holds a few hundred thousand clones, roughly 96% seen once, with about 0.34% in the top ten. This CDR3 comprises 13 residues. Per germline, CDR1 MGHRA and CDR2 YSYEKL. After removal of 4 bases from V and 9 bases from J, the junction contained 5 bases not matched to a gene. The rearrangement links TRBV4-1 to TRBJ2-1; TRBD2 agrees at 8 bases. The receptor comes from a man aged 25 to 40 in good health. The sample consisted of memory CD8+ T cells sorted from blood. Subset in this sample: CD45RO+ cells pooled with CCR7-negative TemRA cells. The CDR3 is CASSLSGMPEQFF. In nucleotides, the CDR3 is TGCGCCAGCAGCCTTAGCGGGATGCCTGAGCAGTTCTTC.